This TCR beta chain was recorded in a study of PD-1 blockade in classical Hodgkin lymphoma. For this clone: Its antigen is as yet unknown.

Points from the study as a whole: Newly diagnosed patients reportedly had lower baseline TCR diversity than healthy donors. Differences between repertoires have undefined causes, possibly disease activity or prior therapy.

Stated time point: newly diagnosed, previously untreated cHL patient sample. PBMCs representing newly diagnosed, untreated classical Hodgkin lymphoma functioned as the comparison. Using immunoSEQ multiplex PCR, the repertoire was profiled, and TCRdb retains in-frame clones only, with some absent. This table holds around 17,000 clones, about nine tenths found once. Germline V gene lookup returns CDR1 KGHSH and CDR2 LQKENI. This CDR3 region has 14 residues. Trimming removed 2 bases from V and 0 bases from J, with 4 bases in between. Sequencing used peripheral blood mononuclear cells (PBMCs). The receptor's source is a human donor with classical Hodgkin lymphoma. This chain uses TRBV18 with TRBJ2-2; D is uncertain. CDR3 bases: TGTGCCAGCTCACCAGGGGCGAACACCGGGGAGCTGTTTTTT. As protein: CASSPGANTGELFF.